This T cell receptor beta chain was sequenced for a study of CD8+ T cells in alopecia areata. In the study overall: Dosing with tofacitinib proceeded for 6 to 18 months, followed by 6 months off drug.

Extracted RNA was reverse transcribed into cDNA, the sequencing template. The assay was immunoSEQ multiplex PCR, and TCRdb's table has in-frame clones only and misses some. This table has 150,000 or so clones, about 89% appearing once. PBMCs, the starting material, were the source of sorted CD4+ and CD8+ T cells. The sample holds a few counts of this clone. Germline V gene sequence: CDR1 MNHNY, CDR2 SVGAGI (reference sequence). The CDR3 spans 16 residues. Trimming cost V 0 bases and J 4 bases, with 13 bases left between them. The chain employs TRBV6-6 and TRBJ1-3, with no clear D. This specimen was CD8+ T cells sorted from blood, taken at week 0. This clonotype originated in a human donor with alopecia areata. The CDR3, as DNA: TGTGCCAGCAGTTACTCGACCGCTTCGGGGGGAAACACCATATATTTT. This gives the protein CASSYSTASGGNTIYF.